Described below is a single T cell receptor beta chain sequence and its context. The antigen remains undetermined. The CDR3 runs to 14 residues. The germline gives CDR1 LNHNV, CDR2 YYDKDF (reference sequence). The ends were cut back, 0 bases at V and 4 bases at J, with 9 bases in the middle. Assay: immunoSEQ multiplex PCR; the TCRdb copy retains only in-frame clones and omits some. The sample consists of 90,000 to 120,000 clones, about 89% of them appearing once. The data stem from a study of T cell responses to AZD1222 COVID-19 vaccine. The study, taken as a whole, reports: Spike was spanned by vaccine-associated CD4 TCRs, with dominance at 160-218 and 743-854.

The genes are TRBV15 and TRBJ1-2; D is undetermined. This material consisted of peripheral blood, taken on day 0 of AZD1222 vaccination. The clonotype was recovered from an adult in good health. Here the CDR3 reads CATSRDPDGYGYTF. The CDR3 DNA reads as TGTGCCACCAGCAGAGACCCCGACGGCTATGGCTACACCTTC.